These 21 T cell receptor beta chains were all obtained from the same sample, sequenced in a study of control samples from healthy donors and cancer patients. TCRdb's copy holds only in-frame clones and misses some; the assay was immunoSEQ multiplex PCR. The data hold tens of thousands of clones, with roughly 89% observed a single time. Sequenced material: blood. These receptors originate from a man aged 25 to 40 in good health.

CDR3: CAISELAGSTDTQYF. In DNA form, the CDR3 reads TGTGCCATCAGTGAACTAGCGGGGAGCACAGATACGCAGTATTTT. The V call is TRBV10-3, the J call TRBJ2-3, with TRBD2 identical over 10 bases. The CDR3 covers 15 residues. CDR1 ENHRY and CDR2 SYGVKD come from the germline V gene. Unmatched junction bases numbered 0, after V lost 3 bases and J lost 0 bases.

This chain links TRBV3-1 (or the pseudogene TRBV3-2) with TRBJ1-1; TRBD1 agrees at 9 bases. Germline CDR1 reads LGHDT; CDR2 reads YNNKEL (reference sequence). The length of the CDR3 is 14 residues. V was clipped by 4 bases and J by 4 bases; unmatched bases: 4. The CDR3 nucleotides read TGTGCCAGCAGCCGGACAGGGGATGTCACTGAAGCTTTCTTT. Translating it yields CASSRTGDVTEAFF.

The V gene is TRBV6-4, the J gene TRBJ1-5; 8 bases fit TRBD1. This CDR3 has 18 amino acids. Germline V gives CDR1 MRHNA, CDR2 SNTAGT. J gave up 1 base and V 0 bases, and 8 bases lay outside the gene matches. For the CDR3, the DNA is TGTGCCAGCAGTGACTCTAGGACAGGGAATAGGAGCAATCAGCCCCAGCATTTT. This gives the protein CASSDSRTGNRSNQPQHF.

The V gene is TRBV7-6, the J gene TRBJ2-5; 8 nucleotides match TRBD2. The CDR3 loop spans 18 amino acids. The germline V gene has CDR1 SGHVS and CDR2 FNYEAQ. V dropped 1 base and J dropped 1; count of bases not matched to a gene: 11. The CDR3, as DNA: TGTGCCAGCAGCTTAGGGGGCGTACTAGCGGAGTCCCAAGAGACCCAGTACTTC. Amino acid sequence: CASSLGGVLAESQETQYF. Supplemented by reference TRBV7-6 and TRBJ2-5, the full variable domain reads GAGVSQSPRYKVTKRGQDVALRCDPISGHVSLYWYRQALGQGPEFLTYFNYEAQQDKSGLPNDRFSAERPEGSISTLTIQRTEQRDSAMYRCASSLGGVLAESQETQYFGPGTRLLVL.

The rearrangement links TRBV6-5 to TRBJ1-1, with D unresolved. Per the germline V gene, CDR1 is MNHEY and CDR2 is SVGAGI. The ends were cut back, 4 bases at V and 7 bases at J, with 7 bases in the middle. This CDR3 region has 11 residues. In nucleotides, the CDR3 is TGTGCCAGCAGTTTTCCTTTTGAAGCTTTCTTT. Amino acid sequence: CASSFPFEAFF.

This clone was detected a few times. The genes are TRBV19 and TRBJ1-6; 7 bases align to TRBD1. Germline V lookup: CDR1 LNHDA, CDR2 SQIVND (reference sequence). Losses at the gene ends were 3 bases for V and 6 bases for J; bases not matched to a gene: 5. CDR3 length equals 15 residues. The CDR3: CASSIAGGGNSPLHF. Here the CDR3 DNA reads TGTGCCAGTAGTATTGCAGGGGGAGGTAATTCACCCCTCCACTTT. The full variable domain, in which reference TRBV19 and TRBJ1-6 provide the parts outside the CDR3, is DGGITQSPKYLFRKEGQNVTLSCEQNLNHDAMYWYRQDPGQGLRLIYYSQIVNDFQKGDIAEGYSVSREKKESFPLTVTSAQKNPTAFYLCASSIAGGGNSPLHFGNGTRLTVT.

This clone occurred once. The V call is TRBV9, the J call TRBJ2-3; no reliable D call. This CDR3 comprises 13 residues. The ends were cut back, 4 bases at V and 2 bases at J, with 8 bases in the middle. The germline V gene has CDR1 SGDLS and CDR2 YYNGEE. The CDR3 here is CASSLRATDTQYF. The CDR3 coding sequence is TGTGCCAGCAGCTTACGAGCCACAGATACGCAGTATTTT.

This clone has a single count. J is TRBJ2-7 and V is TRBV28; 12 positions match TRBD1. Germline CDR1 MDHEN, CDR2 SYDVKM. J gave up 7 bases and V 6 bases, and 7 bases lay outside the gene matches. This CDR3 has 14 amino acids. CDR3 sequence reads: CASRGQGALVEQYF. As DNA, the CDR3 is TGTGCCAGCAGGGGACAGGGGGCGTTAGTGGAGCAGTACTTC. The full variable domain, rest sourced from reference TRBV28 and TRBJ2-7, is DVKVTQSSRYLVKRTGEKVFLECVQDMDHENMFWYRQDPGLGLRLIYFSYDVKMKEKGDIPEGYSVSREKKERFSLILESASTNQTSMYLCASRGQGALVEQYFGPGTRLTVT.

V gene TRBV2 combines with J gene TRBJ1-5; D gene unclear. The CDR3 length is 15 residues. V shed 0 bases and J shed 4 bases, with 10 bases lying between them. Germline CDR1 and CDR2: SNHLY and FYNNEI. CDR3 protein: CASSEAWSKNQPQHF. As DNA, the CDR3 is TGTGCCAGCAGTGAAGCGTGGAGCAAGAATCAGCCCCAGCATTTT. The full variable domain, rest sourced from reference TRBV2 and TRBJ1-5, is EPEVTQTPSHQVTQMGQEVILRCVPISNHLYFYWYRQILGQKVEFLVSFYNNEISEKSEIFDDQFSVERPDGSNFTLKIRSTKLEDSAMYFCASSEAWSKNQPQHFGDGTRLSIL.

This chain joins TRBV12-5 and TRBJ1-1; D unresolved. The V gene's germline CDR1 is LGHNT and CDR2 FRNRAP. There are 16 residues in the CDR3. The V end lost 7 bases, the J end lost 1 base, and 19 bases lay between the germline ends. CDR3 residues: CASAFRREEENTEAFF. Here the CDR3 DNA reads TGTGCTAGTGCCTTTAGGAGGGAGGAAGAGAACACTGAAGCTTTCTTT.

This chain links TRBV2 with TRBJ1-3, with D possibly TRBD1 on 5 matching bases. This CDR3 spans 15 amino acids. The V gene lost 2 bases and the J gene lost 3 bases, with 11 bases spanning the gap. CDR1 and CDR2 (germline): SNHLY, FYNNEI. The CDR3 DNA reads TGTGCCAGCAGTGAACAGGGTTTCGGTGGAAACACCATATATTTT. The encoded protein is CASSEQGFGGNTIYF.

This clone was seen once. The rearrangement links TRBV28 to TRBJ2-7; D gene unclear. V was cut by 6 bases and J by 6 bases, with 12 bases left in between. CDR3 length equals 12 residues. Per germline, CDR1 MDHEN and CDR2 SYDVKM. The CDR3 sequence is CASSQPPGEQYF. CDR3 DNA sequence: TGTGCCAGCAGCCAACCCCCGGGCGAGCAGTACTTC.

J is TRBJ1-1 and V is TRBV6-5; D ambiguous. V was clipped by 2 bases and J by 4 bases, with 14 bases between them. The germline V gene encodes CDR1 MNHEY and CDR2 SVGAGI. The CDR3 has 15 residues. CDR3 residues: CASSYTANKGTEAFF. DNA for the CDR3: TGTGCCAGCAGTTACACTGCCAATAAGGGCACTGAAGCTTTCTTT.

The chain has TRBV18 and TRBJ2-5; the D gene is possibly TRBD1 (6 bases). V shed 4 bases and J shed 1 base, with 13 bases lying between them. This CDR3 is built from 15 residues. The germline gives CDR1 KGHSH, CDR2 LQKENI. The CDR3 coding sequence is TGTGCCAGCTCACTGCTGGCAGGGGCCCAAGAGACCCAGTACTTC. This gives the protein CASSLLAGAQETQYF.

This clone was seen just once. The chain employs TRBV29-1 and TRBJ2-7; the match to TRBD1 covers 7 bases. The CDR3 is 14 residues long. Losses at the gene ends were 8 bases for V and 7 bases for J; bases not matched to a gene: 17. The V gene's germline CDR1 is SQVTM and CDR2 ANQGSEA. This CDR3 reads CSPLRDRADKEQYF. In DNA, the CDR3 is TGCAGCCCTCTCCGCGACAGGGCCGATAAGGAGCAGTACTTC.

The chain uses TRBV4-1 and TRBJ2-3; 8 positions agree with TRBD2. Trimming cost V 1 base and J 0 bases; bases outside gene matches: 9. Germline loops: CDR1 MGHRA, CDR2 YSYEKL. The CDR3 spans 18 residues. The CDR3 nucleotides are TGCGCCAGCAGCCAAGGAGCCCAGCGGGGGCCGAGCACAGATACGCAGTATTTT. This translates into CASSQGAQRGPSTDTQYF.

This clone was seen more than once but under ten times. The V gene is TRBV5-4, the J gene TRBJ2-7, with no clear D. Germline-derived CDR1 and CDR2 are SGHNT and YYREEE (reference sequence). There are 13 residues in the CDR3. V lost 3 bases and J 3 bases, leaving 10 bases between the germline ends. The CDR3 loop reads CASSSRASYEQYF. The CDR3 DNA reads TGTGCCAGCAGCTCCCGGGCTAGCTACGAGCAGTACTTC. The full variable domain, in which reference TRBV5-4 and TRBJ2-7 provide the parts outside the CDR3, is ETGVTQSPTHLIKTRGQQVTLRCSSQSGHNTVSWYQQALGQGPQFIFQYYREEENGRGNFPPRFSGLQFPNYSSELNVNALELDDSALYLCASSSRASYEQYFGPGTRLTVT.

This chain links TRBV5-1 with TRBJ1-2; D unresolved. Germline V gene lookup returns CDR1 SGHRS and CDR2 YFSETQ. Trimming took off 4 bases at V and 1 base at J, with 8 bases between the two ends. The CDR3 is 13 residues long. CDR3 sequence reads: CASSPDGNYGYTF. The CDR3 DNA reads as TGCGCCAGCAGCCCGGACGGTAACTATGGCTACACCTTC.

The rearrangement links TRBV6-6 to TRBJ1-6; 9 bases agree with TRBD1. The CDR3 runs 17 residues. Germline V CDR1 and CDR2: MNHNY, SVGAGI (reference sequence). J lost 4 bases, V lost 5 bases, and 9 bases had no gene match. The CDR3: CASSPLSTGGYNSPLHF. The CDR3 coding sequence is TGTGCCAGCAGTCCCCTATCGACAGGGGGTTATAATTCACCCCTCCACTTT.

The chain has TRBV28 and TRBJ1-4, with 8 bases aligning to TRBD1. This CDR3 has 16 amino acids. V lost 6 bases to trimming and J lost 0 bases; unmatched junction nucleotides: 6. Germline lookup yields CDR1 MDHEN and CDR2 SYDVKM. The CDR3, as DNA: TGTGCCAGCAGCCTCGGGACAGGATCAACTAATGAAAAACTGTTTTTT. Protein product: CASSLGTGSTNEKLFF.

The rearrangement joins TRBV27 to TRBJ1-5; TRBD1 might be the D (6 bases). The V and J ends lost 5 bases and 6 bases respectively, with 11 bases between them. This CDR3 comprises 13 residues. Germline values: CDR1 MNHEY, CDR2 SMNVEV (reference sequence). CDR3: CASSPSRGQPQHF. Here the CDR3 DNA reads TGTGCCAGCAGTCCGTCCAGGGGTCAGCCCCAGCATTTT.